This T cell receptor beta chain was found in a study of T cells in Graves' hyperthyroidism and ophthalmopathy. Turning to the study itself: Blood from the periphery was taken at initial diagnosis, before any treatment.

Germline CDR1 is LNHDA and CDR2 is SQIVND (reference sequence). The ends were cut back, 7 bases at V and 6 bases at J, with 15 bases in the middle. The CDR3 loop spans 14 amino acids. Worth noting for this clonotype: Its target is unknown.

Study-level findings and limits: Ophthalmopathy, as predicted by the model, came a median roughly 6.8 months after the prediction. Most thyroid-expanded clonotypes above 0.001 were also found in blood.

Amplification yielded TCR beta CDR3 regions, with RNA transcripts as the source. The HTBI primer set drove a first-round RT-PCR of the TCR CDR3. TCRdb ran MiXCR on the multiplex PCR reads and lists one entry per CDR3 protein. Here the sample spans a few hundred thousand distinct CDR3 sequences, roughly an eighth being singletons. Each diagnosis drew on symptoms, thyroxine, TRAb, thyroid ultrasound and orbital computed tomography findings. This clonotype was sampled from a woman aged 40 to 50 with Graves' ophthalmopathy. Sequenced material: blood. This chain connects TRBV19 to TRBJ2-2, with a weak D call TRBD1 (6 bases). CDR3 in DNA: TGTGCCAGTAACGGGACGAGGGGGTCCGGGGAGCTGTTTTTT. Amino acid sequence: CASNGTRGSGELFF.